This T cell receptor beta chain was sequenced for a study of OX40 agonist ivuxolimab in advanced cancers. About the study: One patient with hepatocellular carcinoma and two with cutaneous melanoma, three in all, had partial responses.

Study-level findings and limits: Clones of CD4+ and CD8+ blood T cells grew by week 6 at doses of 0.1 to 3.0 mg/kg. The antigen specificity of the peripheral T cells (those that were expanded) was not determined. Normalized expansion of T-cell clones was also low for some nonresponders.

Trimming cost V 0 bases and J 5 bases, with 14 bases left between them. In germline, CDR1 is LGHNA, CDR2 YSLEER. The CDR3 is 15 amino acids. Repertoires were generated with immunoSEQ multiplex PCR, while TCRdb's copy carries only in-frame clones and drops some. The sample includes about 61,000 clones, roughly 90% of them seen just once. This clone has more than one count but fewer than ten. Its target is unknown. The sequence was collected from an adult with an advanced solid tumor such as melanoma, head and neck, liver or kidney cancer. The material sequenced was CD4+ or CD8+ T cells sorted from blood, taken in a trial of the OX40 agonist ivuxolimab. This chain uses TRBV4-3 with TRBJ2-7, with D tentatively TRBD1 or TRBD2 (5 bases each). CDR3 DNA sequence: TGCGCCAGCAGCCAAGATCGATCGGGGCTGGACGAGCAGTACTTC. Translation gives CASSQDRSGLDEQYF.